A selection of T cell receptor beta chains follows, all from one sample in a study of human versus mouse CDR3 diversity and MHC coevolution. The data were produced by immunoSEQ multiplex PCR, yet TCRdb's version contains in-frame clones alone and is incomplete. Of about 77,000 clones in the sample, around 92% were seen once. Sequenced sample: naive CD4+ T cells from blood. Receptors originate from a person aged 30 to 69 in good health. Both conserved end residues are part of each CDR3. The D gene is left open where the match is weak. A clone size is listed for some rows: how often the clone was seen (once, few, many), or a class if it is expanded.

d_gene	v_gene	abundance	j_gene	CDR3nt	CDR3aa
.	TRBV6-1	.	TRBJ2-6	TGTGCCAGTAGTGAACGCCAGGGCGACTGGACAAGCTCTGGGGCCAACGTCCTGACTTTC	CASSERQGDWTSSGANVLTF
.	TRBV30	.	TRBJ1-3	TGTGCCTGGAGTGTAGGAGGCTCTGGAAACACCATATATTTT	CAWSVGGSGNTIYF
.	TRBV30	.	TRBJ1-5	TGTGCCTGGAGCTCAGGGTCCAGTCAGCCCCAGCATTTT	CAWSSGSSQPQHF
TRBD1	TRBV6-9	.	TRBJ1-3	TGTGCCAGCAGTTATGGGGACAGCGCCTCTGGAAACACCATATATTTT	CASSYGDSASGNTIYF
TRBD2	TRBV4-1	.	TRBJ2-2	TGCGCCAGCAGCCTAGGCGGACTAGCGGGAAACACCGGGGAGCTGTTTTTT	CASSLGGLAGNTGELFF
.	TRBV5-1	.	TRBJ1-4	TGCGCCAGCAGCTTGGCAGGGGCAACTAATGAAAAACTGTTTTTT	CASSLAGATNEKLFF
.	TRBV2	.	TRBJ1-2	TGTGCCAGCACCCTGAGAGAGGTGAGGTATGGCTACACCTTC	CASTLREVRYGYTF
TRBD1	TRBV7-9	.	TRBJ2-7	TGTGCCAGCAGCTTACGGGGACAGGCCTACGAGCAGTACTTC	CASSLRGQAYEQYF
.	TRBV2	.	TRBJ1-6	TGTGCCAGCAGTGTAGAAGGGGTAAATTCACCCCTCCACTTT	CASSVEGVNSPLHF
TRBD2	TRBV5-5	once	TRBJ2-3	TGTGCCAGCAGACGGGCCGGGACTAGCGGGGGGACAGATACGCAGTATTTT	CASRRAGTSGGTDTQYF
TRBD2	TRBV30	.	TRBJ2-7	TGTGCCTGGACTTCGGAGCGGGAGCCCTACGAGCAGTACTTC	CAWTSEREPYEQYF
.	TRBV25-1	once	TRBJ1-6	TGTGCCAGCAGGATCGGCCAGGGCTATAATTCACCCCTCCACTTT	CASRIGQGYNSPLHF
.	TRBV28	few	TRBJ1-3	TGTGCCAGCAGTTTAAATTCAGGGGCTGGAAACACCATATATTTT	CASSLNSGAGNTIYF
TRBD1	TRBV27	.	TRBJ2-7	TGTGCCAGCAGTTTAGGGACAGCCTACGAGCAGTACTTC	CASSLGTAYEQYF
TRBD1	TRBV19	.	TRBJ1-5	TGTGCCAGTAGTATTTTACAAACAGGGGGAAGCAATCAGCCCCAGCATTTT	CASSILQTGGSNQPQHF
TRBD1	TRBV19	.	TRBJ1-2	TGTGCCAGTAGCCCTCAGGGGGTGAATAACTATGGCTACACCTTC	CASSPQGVNNYGYTF
TRBD2	TRBV30	.	TRBJ2-7	TGTGCCTGGAGTGTATGGTCGCGCGCGGGAGCCTACGAGCAGTACTTC	CAWSVWSRAGAYEQYF
.	TRBV6-1	.	TRBJ2-7	TGTGCCAGCATGCCCGGACGGGGTTCCTACGAGCAGTACTTC	CASMPGRGSYEQYF
TRBD1	TRBV7-9	.	TRBJ1-2	TGTGCCAGCAGCTCCTATGCAGGGGGACTTTTCTATGGCTACACCTTC	CASSSYAGGLFYGYTF
TRBD1	TRBV28	.	TRBJ2-7	TGTGCCAGCGAGGCCGGGACAGGGAGCTACGAGCAGTACTTC	CASEAGTGSYEQYF
.	TRBV11-2	.	TRBJ2-4	TGTGCCAGCGCGTCGTTAGCCAAAAACATTCAGTACTTC	CASASLAKNIQYF
.	TRBV19	once	TRBJ2-7	TGTGCCAGTAGTCCCCGGACAGACTACGAGCAGTACTTC	CASSPRTDYEQYF